This TCR beta chain is from a study of T cells in Graves' hyperthyroidism and ophthalmopathy. Study-wide results and limits: Ophthalmopathy was model-predicted a median about 6 months pre-onset.

V shed 0 bases and J 2 bases; nucleotides not matched to a gene: 5. The germline CDR1 and CDR2 sequences are MNHEY and SVGAGI. The CDR3 length is 19 residues. Of note for this clonotype: Its antigen is currently unknown.

Regions amplified from RNA transcripts were the TCR beta CDR3 regions. The primer set for the first-round RT-PCR of the TCR CDR3 was HTBI. Each CDR3 protein gets one entry after TCRdb re-called the multiplex PCR reads with MiXCR. The sample lists fewer than 250,000 distinct CDR3 sequences; more than 15% were seen once. A lack of ophthalmopathy progression within 18 months defined stable Graves' hyperthyroidism. Patients aged 18 to 65 had newly diagnosed hyperthyroidism lasting under 2 months. Exclusion followed for patients with uncontrolled infection, other autoimmune disease, pregnancy or lactation.

Sequencing was done on a sample of blood. This chain connects TRBV6-5 to TRBJ2-3; 16 bases fit TRBD2. This TCR was recovered from a man aged 50 to 60 with Graves' hyperthyroidism. CDR3 in DNA: TGTGCCAGCAGTTACTCGGGGACTAGCGGGAGGGAACTCACAGATACGCAGTATTTT. It translates to CASSYSGTSGRELTDTQYF.